The 18 T cell receptor beta chains below were found in one sample sequenced in a study of beta chain features in type 1 diabetes. The whole isolated RNA underwent reverse transcription, so sequencing captured expressed TCRB transcripts. Data came from immunoSEQ multiplex PCR; TCRdb stores just in-frame clones and leaves some out. This repertoire shows hundreds of thousands of clones, roughly a sixth found once; its top ten account for under 0.095%. Source material: naive CD4+ T cells from blood. The receptors were sampled from a man aged 18-30 years in good health.

This clone occurred a few times. The chain combines TRBV5-4 with TRBJ1-2; 7 bases map to TRBD1. This CDR3 has 18 residues. Germline V lookup: CDR1 SGHNT, CDR2 YYREEE (reference sequence). V lost 1 base and J lost 4; bases outside the gene matches: 16. The CDR3 loop is CASSLPRGQEGFGYGYTF. In DNA, the CDR3 is TGTGCCAGCAGCTTGCCTCGAGGACAGGAAGGATTTGGCTATGGCTACACCTTC.

J is TRBJ2-7 and V is TRBV5-1, with D perhaps TRBD1 (6 bases). CDR3 size: 16 residues. V gave up 5 bases and J gave up 3 bases, with 21 bases separating them. The germline gives CDR1 SGHRS, CDR2 YFSETQ. CDR3 bases: TGCGCCAGCAGAGAACTTGAGACTACAGGGAGCTACGAGCAGTACTTC. Encoded protein: CASRELETTGSYEQYF.

The rearrangement uses TRBV4-2 and TRBJ2-2, with TRBD1 matching over 9 bases. Germline V gives CDR1 LGHNA, CDR2 YNFKEQ. There are 15 residues in the CDR3. V lost 4 bases to trimming and J lost 3 bases; unmatched junction nucleotides: 3. CDR3 bases: TGTGCCAGCAGCCTGACAGGGGGTCACACCGGGGAGCTGTTTTTT. This sequence encodes CASSLTGGHTGELFF.

This clone was counted a few times. This sample also contains other DNA sequences that code for the same CDR3. This rearrangement joins TRBV6-5 to TRBJ1-2; D perhaps matches TRBD1 (5 bases). Germline loops: CDR1 MNHEY, CDR2 SVGAGI. CDR3 length: 14 amino acids. V was cut by 2 bases and J by 4 bases, with 11 bases left in between. As DNA, the CDR3 is TGTGCCAGCAGTTACAGTAGGGGCGGCTATGGCTACACCTTC. This sequence encodes CASSYSRGGYGYTF.

The CDR3 nucleotides are TGCAGTGTGAAAAATGTGGAGCAGTTCTTC. Protein: CSVKNVEQFF. The genes are TRBV20-1 and TRBJ2-1; D is uncertain. CDR1 is DFQATT and CDR2 is SNEGSKA in the germline V gene (reference sequence). This CDR3 contains 10 residues. V lost 7 bases and J 10 bases, leaving 11 bases between the germline ends.

V and J are TRBV7-9 and TRBJ1-1, with a tentative D call TRBD1 (5 bases). There are 14 residues in the CDR3. Germline CDR1 is SEHNR and CDR2 is FQNEAQ (reference sequence). Trimming pared 0 bases from V and 8 bases from J, leaving 13 bases between. The CDR3 protein is CASSLALDSHEAFF. The CDR3 coding sequence is TGTGCCAGCAGCTTAGCTCTCGACAGCCACGAAGCTTTCTTT.

The rearrangement joins TRBV9 to TRBJ2-7; the D is unclear. Trimming stripped 4 bases from V and 5 bases from J, with 13 bases between. CDR1 SGDLS and CDR2 YYNGEE come from the germline V gene. This CDR3 comprises 13 residues. The CDR3 reads CASSPWRGDEQYF. The CDR3 DNA sequence: TGTGCCAGCAGCCCCTGGAGAGGTGACGAGCAGTACTTC.

This clone was seen a handful of times. This rearrangement joins TRBV9 to TRBJ2-7; D is uncertain. This CDR3 region has 12 residues. Deletions cut 3 bases from V and 4 bases from J, with 8 bases between. From germline, CDR1 is SGDLS and CDR2 YYNGEE. As DNA, the CDR3 is TGTGCCAGCAGCGCAGCCGGATACGAGCAGTACTTC. Protein: CASSAAGYEQYF.

This clone has just a few counts. The chain has TRBV11-3 and TRBJ2-1; 7 nucleotides match TRBD2. CDR1 SGHNT and CDR2 YENEEA come from the germline V gene. The CDR3 extends over 18 amino acids. Trimming took 3 bases from V and 2 from J; bases not matched to a gene: 13. The CDR3 DNA reads TGTGCCAGCAGCTTCGGGGCTAGGAGGACTAGGGCCTACAATGAGCAGTTCTTC. Amino acid sequence: CASSFGARRTRAYNEQFF.

In its sample, this clone was seen a few times. This CDR3 is CASSLVGSSYNEQFF. DNA of the CDR3: TGTGCCAGCAGCTTAGTGGGGAGCTCCTACAATGAGCAGTTCTTC. The chain is built from TRBV7-2 and TRBJ2-1, with TRBD2 as a possible D gene (5 bases). The CDR3 loop spans 15 amino acids. Between the trimmed V and J ends, which lost 1 base and 0 bases, there was a span of 7 bases. Germline-derived CDR1 and CDR2 are SGHTA and FQGNSA. Full variable domain (missing parts from reference TRBV7-2 and TRBJ2-1): GAGVSQSPSNKVTEKGKDVELRCDPISGHTALYWYRQSLGQGLEFLIYFQGNSAPDKSGLPSDRFSAERTGGSVSTLTIQRTQQEDSAVYLCASSLVGSSYNEQFFGPGTRLTVL.

This clone was seen a handful of times. The rearrangement links TRBV27 to TRBJ2-3; TRBD2 matches at 8 bases. CDR1 and CDR2 (germline): MNHEY, SMNVEV (reference sequence). The CDR3 has 19 residues. After removal of 4 bases from V and 3 bases from J, the junction contained 18 bases not matched to a gene. In nucleotides, the CDR3 is TGTGCCAGCAGTTCCCCCCCCGGGCGGGGGGCCTATCGAACAGATACGCAGTATTTT. This sequence encodes CASSSPPGRGAYRTDTQYF.

The sample holds a few counts of this clone. The gene calls are TRBV5-1 and TRBJ1-2; D gene ambiguous. CDR1 and CDR2 from the germline V gene are SGHRS and YFSETQ. The length of the CDR3 is 12 residues. V lost 0 bases to trimming and J lost 7 bases, with 7 bases between them. The CDR3 here is CASSLVQGGYTF. The CDR3 nucleotides are TGCGCCAGCAGCTTGGTACAAGGTGGCTACACCTTC. Full variable domain (outside the CDR3, taken from reference TRBV5-1 and TRBJ1-2): KAGVTQTPRYLIKTRGQQVTLSCSPISGHRSVSWYQQTPGQGLQFLFEYFSETQRNKGNFPGRFSGRQFSNSRSEMNVSTLELGDSALYLCASSLVQGGYTFGSGTRLTVV.

This clone was seen a few times. V and J are TRBV6-6 and TRBJ1-1; D not resolved. The germline CDR1 and CDR2 sequences are MNHNY and SVGAGI (reference sequence). The CDR3 is made up of 15 amino acids. V was shortened by 6 bases and J by 1 base, with 15 bases between the two germline ends. DNA of the CDR3: TGTGCCAGCAGCTCGGCCCCTAGCTCGAACACTGAAGCTTTCTTT. It codes for CASSSAPSSNTEAFF.

This clone was seen more than once but under ten times. The rearrangement links TRBV10-3 to TRBJ1-5; D is undetermined. Per germline, CDR1 ENHRY and CDR2 SYGVKD. The V gene lost 7 bases and the J gene lost 2 bases, with 9 bases spanning the gap. The CDR3 loop spans 13 amino acids. The CDR3 region has the DNA TGTGCCATCACGGAGGCCCGCAATCAGCCCCAGCATTTT. This encodes CAITEARNQPQHF.

The chain couples TRBV29-1 to TRBJ2-1; 8 bases are a match to TRBD1. The CDR3 length is 18 residues. CDR1 is SQVTM and CDR2 is ANQGSEA in the germline V gene. The trim removed 1 base at V and 8 bases at J, leaving 19 bases unmatched. Here the CDR3 DNA reads TGCAGCGTTGAAGTATCGCAGGGATGGTGGGACAGGACCGATGAGCAGTTCTTC. Its translation: CSVEVSQGWWDRTDEQFF.

CDR3 sequence (DNA): TGCGCCAGCAGCTTGGACCCAGTAGCCAAAAACATTCAGTACTTC. Its protein is CASSLDPVAKNIQYF. The V gene is TRBV5-1, the J gene TRBJ2-4; no clear D gene. Germline lookup yields CDR1 SGHRS and CDR2 YFSETQ. The V and J ends lost 0 bases and 0 bases respectively, with 7 bases between them. The length of the CDR3 is 15 residues.

This clone turned up a few times. This sequence joins TRBV27 and TRBJ2-7, with 8 bases fitting TRBD1. The CDR3 loop spans 15 amino acids. Germline V CDR1 and CDR2: MNHEY, SMNVEV (reference sequence). J lost 4 bases, V lost 6 bases, and 11 bases had no gene match. The CDR3 reads CASSDSTGAKYEQYF. The CDR3 DNA follows: TGTGCCAGCAGCGATTCGACAGGGGCCAAATACGAGCAGTACTTC.

This chain links TRBV11-1 with TRBJ1-1; D is unresolved. Germline lookup yields CDR1 SGHAT and CDR2 FQDESV (reference sequence). The CDR3 consists of 14 residues. The ends were cut back, 0 bases at V and 4 bases at J, with 9 bases in the middle. The CDR3 region is CASSLATGFTEAFF. As DNA, the CDR3 is TGTGCCAGCAGCTTAGCGACCGGTTTCACTGAAGCTTTCTTT.